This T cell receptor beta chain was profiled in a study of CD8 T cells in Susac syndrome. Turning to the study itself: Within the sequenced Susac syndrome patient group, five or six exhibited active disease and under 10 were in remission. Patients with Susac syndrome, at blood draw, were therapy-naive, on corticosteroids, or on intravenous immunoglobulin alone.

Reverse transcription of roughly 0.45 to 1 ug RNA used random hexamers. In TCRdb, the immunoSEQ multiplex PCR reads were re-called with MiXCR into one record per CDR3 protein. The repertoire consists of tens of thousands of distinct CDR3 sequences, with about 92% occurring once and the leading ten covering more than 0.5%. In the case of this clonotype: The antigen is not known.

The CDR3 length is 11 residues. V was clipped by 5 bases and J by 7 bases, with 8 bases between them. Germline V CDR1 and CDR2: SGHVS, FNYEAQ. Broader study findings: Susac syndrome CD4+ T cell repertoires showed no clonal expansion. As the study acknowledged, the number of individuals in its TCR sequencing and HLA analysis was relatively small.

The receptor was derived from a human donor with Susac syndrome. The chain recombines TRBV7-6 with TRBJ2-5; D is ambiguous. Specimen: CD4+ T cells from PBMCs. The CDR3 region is CASSRAGTQYF. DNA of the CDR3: TGTGCCAGCAGCCGTGCAGGGACCCAGTACTTC.